A selection of T cell receptor beta chains follows, all from one sample in a study of T cell repertoires in cytomegalovirus infection. TCRdb recomputed calls from the reads with MiXCR, one row per CDR3 protein. The sample carries approximately 260,000 distinct CDR3 sequences, around 15% recorded once. The sample was CD8+ T cells from PBMCs. Receptor source: a human donor in good health (CMV status not recorded). Some clones in this sample may be carry-over from other donors' samples. Both conserved end residues are part of each CDR3. The order of the fields is J gene, V gene, CDR3 protein.

TRBJ2-7 | TRBV11-2 | CASSIHLGSGYEQYF
TRBJ2-7 | TRBV28 | CATKRQGYEEQYF
TRBJ2-1 | TRBV29-1 | CSAWVRNEQFF
TRBJ2-1 | TRBV7-9 | CASSAGLYNEQFF
TRBJ2-7 | TRBV5-1 | CASSFSGANYEQYF
TRBJ2-7 | TRBV2 | CASKIDSSDSYEQYF
TRBJ2-1 | TRBV5-5 | CASSLNKGSIYNEQFF
TRBJ1-4 | TRBV5-1 | CASSLEGRLNEKLFF
TRBJ2-7 | TRBV27 | CASSFGLEHTEQYF
TRBJ2-1 | TRBV10-3 | CAISVLGQRAYNEQFF
TRBJ2-3 | TRBV6-2/TRBV6-3 | CASSYNTEGLAGHTDTQYF
TRBJ2-7 | TRBV7-9 | CASSKPGLAGGRYEQYF
TRBJ2-7 | TRBV10-3 | CAVPGQITYEQYF
TRBJ2-7 | TRBV11-1 | CASSPGTGEYEQYF
TRBJ1-1 | TRBV7-8 | CASSLDLWNTEAFF
TRBJ2-7 | TRBV7-9 | CASSLVVHPYEQYF
TRBJ2-5 | TRBV12-3/TRBV12-4 | CASSPTGTGKETQYF
TRBJ1-2 | TRBV7-6 | CASSSRQGMDGYTF
TRBJ2-5 | TRBV28 | CASSLEDRGLGETQYF
TRBJ1-1 | TRBV27 | CASSPLQGNTEAFF
TRBJ1-1 | TRBV29-1 | CSVEGRGKGPEAFF
TRBJ1-1 | TRBV6-5 | CASSYSIGVDTEAFF
TRBJ2-6 | TRBV6-1 | CASSDPWGTLTGGLSGANVLTF
TRBJ1-1 | TRBV4-2 | CASSQDQETPEAFF
TRBJ2-1 | TRBV19 | CASNGTLEQFF
TRBJ2-7 | TRBV19 | CASSIGQRGSPYEQYF
TRBJ1-2 | TRBV10-3 | CAISEDSTWGYTF
TRBJ1-5 | TRBV29-1 | CSVESGEDQPQHF
TRBJ2-7 | TRBV20-1 | CSARGGSTSYEQYF
TRBJ2-2 | TRBV7-2 | CASSLEERGGDRELFF
TRBJ2-2 | TRBV4-1 | CASSHGLSNTGELFF
TRBJ2-7 | TRBV27 | CASSTVGYEQYF
TRBJ1-4 | TRBV7-9 | CASSLMPDSSHEKLFF
TRBJ2-1 | TRBV5-6 | CASSLWVNEQFF
TRBJ1-1 | TRBV27 | CASSLLGTMNTEAFF
TRBJ2-1 | TRBV28 | CASSLVAGSYNEQFF
TRBJ2-1 | TRBV20-1 | CSAPTGGVLNEQFF